This T cell receptor beta chain originates from a study of blood T cell repertoires in COVID-19 (TCRdb year 2020). The study in broad terms: Collaborator samples came from the United States, Italy and Spain and covered acute and convalescent phases of COVID-19. The repertoires were released in a freely available public database intended as a resource for research on the immune response to SARS-CoV-2. HLA class I and class II types, where available, came from metadata supplied by the sample provider rather than from assay-based typing. A de-identified subject ID, COVID-19 status, age in years and sex were almost always included in the sample metadata. The samples were drawn from two sources: the first 160 participants of the ongoing ImmuneRACE study, and 1,000 to 1,500 subjects contributed by 6 global collaborators. The prospective study material was composed of cDNA or gDNA derived from T cells, B-cell-depleted T cells, or PBMCs. The dataset comprised deeply sampled blood TCRbeta repertoires from subjects exposed to, actively infected with, or recovered from COVID-19.

Broader findings and caveats from the paper: Clinical and demographic metadata were provided uncurated, with the amount varying by source and participant.

In its sample, this clone was seen once. What this receptor recognizes is not known. A clone one base away is much larger, so this may be a read error. Samples from volunteer blood donors who had recovered from COVID-19 were contributed by a second Seattle source. Each collaborating institution followed its own protocols to collect whole blood in K2EDTA tubes. Collaborator samples were shipped for TCRbeta analysis as frozen whole blood, isolated PBMCs, or DNA extracted from either sample type. The junction shows trimming of 4 bases on V and 2 bases on J, and the gene matches do not reach 2 bases of it. According to the germline V gene, CDR1 reads SGDLS and CDR2 reads YYNGEE. From its cysteine to its phenylalanine, the CDR3 spans 13 amino acids. Just the 39-base CDR3 DNA is kept, in frame starting at base 1. TCRbeta CDR3 regions were amplified from genomic DNA using the immunoSEQ Assay, a bias-controlled multiplex PCR. In the paper's pipeline: The number of nucleated cells in each sample was estimated by amplification of reference gene primers within the assay. Sequence reads were collapsed and filtered to measure the absolute abundance of every unique TCRbeta CDR3 rearrangement. For each sample, productive Simpson clonality was calculated by taking the square root of Simpson's diversity index across productive rearrangements. This is the immuneACCESS table as TCRdb keeps it, with only in-frame sequences that have V and J called. A part of the clones is gone; compared with another copy, unresolved V genes explain less than half, and the rest is unexplained. V, J and clone size reflect that table, while D and trimming were determined from the DNA. A total of 310,000 or so clones appear in this sample, about nine tenths of them only once. 2.2% of the sample comes from the top ten.

The chain is assembled from TRBV9 and TRBJ1-2, and 7 junction bases match TRBD1. What was sequenced was peripheral blood. This receptor was obtained from a woman aged 45 to 65 who had recovered from COVID-19. The DNA sequence is TGTGCCAGCAGCACGGGACAGAACTATGGCTACACCTTC. Translated, it reads CASSTGQNYGYTF.